This TCR beta chain originates from a study of T cell repertoires in cytomegalovirus infection. Regarding the study as a whole: Of the TCR beta families, the public ones yielded a cumulative frequency that identified carriers of CMV plus the relevant HLA.

TCRdb redid the calling of the reads with MiXCR, one entry per CDR3 protein. Of some 500,000 distinct CDR3 sequences in the sample, 35% to 50% were seen once. Comments on this clonotype: Its specificity is not known.

CDR3 size: 14 residues. The V end lost 3 bases, the J end lost 5 bases, and 10 bases lay between the germline ends. Germline V lookup: CDR1 SGHVS, CDR2 FQNEAQ. Sequenced here: cultured PBMCs, sampled from culture after CMV antigen stimulation. The rearrangement links TRBV7-8 to TRBJ2-2; D gene uncertain. The source is a human donor in good health (CMV status not recorded). Some clones in this sample may be carry-over from other donors' samples. DNA for the CDR3: TGTGCCAGCAGCTTTGTGGAAATGACCGGGGAGCTGTTTTTT. Its translation is CASSFVEMTGELFF.